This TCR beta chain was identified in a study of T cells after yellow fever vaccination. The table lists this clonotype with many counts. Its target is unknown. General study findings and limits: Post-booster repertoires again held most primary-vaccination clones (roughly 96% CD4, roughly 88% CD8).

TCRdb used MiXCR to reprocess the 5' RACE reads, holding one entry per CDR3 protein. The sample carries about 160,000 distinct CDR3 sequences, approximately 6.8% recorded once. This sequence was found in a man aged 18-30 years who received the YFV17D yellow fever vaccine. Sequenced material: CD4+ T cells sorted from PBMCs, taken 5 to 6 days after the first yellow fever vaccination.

The CDR3 is CASSVRTGRADTQYF. The CDR3 nucleotides are TGTGCCAGCAGCGTAAGGACAGGGAGGGCAGATACGCAGTATTTT. The chain carries TRBV9 and TRBJ2-3, with TRBD1 as a possible D gene (8 bases). Germline lookup yields CDR1 SGDLS and CDR2 YYNGEE. V dropped 1 base and J dropped 4 bases, with 13 bases sitting between them. CDR3 length: 15 residues.